The following is a T cell receptor (beta chain) sequence with its context. Its antigen is still unknown. Base-call qualities are not available, and no considerably larger clone is one nucleotide away. The data were taken from a study of CD8+ T cells in alopecia areata (dated by TCRdb to 2016 to 2019). Regarding the complete study: Treated patients were enrolled in an open-label pilot trial of oral tofacitinib, 5 to 10 mg twice daily, for moderate-to-severe alopecia areata. Tofacitinib was administered for 6 to 18 months, and 6 months of follow-up off drug were then conducted to assess delayed response and recurrence. The study used high-throughput TCRbeta sequencing to examine T cell clonal expansion in alopecia areata, in both the C3H/HeJ mouse model and human patients. On the human side, TCRbeta sequencing was run on scalp tissue and on sorted CD4+ and CD8+ peripheral blood T cells from healthy controls and from alopecia areata patients with either patchy or totalis/universalis disease. Biopsies were taken from tofacitinib-treated patients at baseline and at 4 and 24 weeks of treatment, and a later scalp biopsy was taken in several of the tofacitinib-treated patients. Scalp clonality was compared among normal scalp (n=4), patchy alopecia areata scalp (n=8), and alopecia totalis/universalis scalp (n=8). RNA was extracted with the PAXgene miRNA kit for fixed scalp, the miRNeasy kit for PBMCs, and the RNeasy kit for mouse skin. immunoSEQ multiplex PCR using 35 Vbeta forward primers and 13 Jbeta reverse primers was used to amplify TCRbeta CDR3 regions.

The sample's time point label, decoded: baseline before oral tofacitinib. Lesional scalp punch biopsies and peripheral blood were obtained from alopecia areata patients. PBMCs were isolated by density centrifugation and stained for CD3, CD4 and CD8, and CD4+ and CD8+ T cells were sorted on a FACSAria. Library preparation was by the immunoSEQ multiplex PCR assay. RNA was extracted from all samples and reverse transcribed into cDNA as template for TCR sequencing. First-strand cDNA was synthesized with SuperScript III using a 2:1 mix of oligo-dT and random hexamers. A synthetic immune receptor repertoire was used to gauge amplification bias, and whatever bias remained was removed computationally. For the original study's pipeline: After raw reads were preprocessed to remove errors, the CDR3 was defined following IMGT conventions as running from the conserved cysteine to phenylalanine. Clonality was calculated as 1 minus Shannon entropy normalized by log2 of the number of productive unique TCRs. Whether each scalp clone was CD4 or CD8 was inferred by checking scalp TCRbeta sequences against the CD4 and CD8 repertoires from sorted blood. This immuneACCESS table, as held by TCRdb, lists in-frame sequences with V and J called but not all clones. Of the missing ones, under half trace to an unresolved V gene in checked studies; the others have no known cause. That table supplies the V and J calls and clone size; D and trimming were determined from the DNA. In this sample the table shows about 250,000 clones, roughly two thirds of which occur a single time. About 1.3% of the sample rests with the top ten.

Results the study describes overall, beyond this receptor: TCR sequences shared between patients were less clear than in mice, possibly partly because of HLA diversity in the patient population. Unlike mouse skin, which is dominated by gammadelta T cells, normal human skin has resident alphabeta T cells that are also sequenced, and this complicates analysis of the scalp TCR repertoire. Higher clonality and more expanded CD8+ clones were observed in lesional scalp than in normal scalp, particularly in alopecia totalis/universalis, a finding suggestive of antigenic drive.

The CDR3 sequence holds 16 residues, the cysteine and phenylalanine included. Only CDR3 DNA is held: 48 bases, read in frame from base 1. At the junction V is shortened by 2 bases and J by 1 base; bases outside the gene matches: 7. The CDR1 and CDR2 encoded by the germline V gene (reference sequence) are SEHNR and FQNEAQ. The clonotype originates from a human donor with alopecia areata. Material: CD4+ T cells sorted from blood, obtained at week 0. Recombination linked TRBV7-9 to TRBJ1-1, with TRBD1 matching 7 junction bases. The CDR3 region: CASSLPTGAKNTEAFF. The DNA sequence is given as TGTGCCAGCAGCTTACCTACAGGGGCGAAGAACACTGAAGCTTTCTTT.